The clone carrying this T cell receptor beta chain was counted only a few times. Thyroid surgery had not been preceded by any treatment in any patient. This sample was taken from a study of metastatic and nonmetastatic thyroid tumors. Study-level background: Across blood and tumor or nodule tissue, repertoires from malignant and benign thyroid patients were compared with one another.

As processed by the authors: The study built a papillary thyroid cancer distant-metastasis classifier from CDR3 differences across clinicopathological groups. TCRdb reprocessed the PCR reads via MiXCR. None of the V and J calls come from the authors' own analysis; TCRdb made them. The sample yields roughly 14,000 clones, more than 20% seen once. The clonotype was recovered from a female donor with papillary thyroid cancer or a benign thyroid nodule (not recorded which). Some clones in this sample may be carry-over from other donors' samples. Sequencing was done on a sample of blood.

The CDR3 loop reads CASSLFGEPSSYEQYF. The CDR3 coding sequence is TGTGCCAGCAGTTTATTTGGGGAGCCCAGCTCCTACGAGCAGTACTTC. The chain combines TRBV28 with TRBJ2-7; the D gene is possibly TRBD2 (5 bases). V was shortened by 1 base and J by 0 bases, with 13 bases between the two germline ends. Germline CDR1 reads MDHEN; CDR2 reads SYDVKM. The CDR3 consists of 16 residues.